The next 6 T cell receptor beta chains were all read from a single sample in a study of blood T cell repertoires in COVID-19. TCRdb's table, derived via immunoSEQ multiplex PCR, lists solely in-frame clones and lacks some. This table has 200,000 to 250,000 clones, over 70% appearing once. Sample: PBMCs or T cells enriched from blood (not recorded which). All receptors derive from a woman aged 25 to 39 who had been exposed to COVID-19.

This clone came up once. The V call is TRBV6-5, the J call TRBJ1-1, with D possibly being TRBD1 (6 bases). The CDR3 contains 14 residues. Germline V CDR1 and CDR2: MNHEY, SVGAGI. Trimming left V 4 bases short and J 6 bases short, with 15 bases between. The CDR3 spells CASSSGQSGAEAFF. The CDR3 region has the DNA TGTGCCAGCAGTTCCGGACAGAGCGGAGCTGAAGCTTTCTTT.

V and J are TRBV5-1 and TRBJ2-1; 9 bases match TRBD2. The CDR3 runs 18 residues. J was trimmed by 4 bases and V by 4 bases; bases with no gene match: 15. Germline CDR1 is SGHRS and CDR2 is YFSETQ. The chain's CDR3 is CASSHILAGGGAYNEQFF. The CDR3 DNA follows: TGCGCCAGCAGCCACATTCTCGCGGGAGGGGGGGCGTACAATGAGCAGTTCTTC.

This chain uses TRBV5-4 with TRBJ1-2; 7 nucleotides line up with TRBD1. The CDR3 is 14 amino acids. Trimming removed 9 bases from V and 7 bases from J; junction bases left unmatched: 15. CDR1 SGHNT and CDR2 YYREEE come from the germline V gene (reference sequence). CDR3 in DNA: TGTGCCACGTCCCAGGGGGGCGCGGCGGGTGGCTACACCTTC. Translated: CATSQGGAAGGYTF.

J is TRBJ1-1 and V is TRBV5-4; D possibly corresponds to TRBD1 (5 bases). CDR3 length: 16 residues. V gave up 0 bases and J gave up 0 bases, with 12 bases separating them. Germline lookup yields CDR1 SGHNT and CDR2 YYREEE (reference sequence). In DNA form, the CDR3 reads TGTGCCAGCAGCTTGGAGAGCCAGGGTGTGAACACTGAAGCTTTCTTT. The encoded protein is CASSLESQGVNTEAFF. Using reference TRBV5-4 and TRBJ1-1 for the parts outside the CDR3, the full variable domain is ETGVTQSPTHLIKTRGQQVTLRCSSQSGHNTVSWYQQALGQGPQFIFQYYREEENGRGNFPPRFSGLQFPNYSSELNVNALELDDSALYLCASSLESQGVNTEAFFGQGTRLTVV.

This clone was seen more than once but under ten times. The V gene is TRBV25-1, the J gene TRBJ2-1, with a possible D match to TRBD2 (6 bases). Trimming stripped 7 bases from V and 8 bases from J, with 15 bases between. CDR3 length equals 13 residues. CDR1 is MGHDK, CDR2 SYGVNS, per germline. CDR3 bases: TGTGCCAGCACATTCGGGAGTAGGGATGAGCAGTTCTTC. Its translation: CASTFGSRDEQFF.

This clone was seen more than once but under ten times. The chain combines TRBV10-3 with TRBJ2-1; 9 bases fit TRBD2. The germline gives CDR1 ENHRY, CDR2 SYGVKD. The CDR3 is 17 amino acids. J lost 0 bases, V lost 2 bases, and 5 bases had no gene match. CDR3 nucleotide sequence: TGTGCCATCAGTGAGACACTAGCGGGCAGCTCCTACAATGAGCAGTTCTTC. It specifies CAISETLAGSSYNEQFF.